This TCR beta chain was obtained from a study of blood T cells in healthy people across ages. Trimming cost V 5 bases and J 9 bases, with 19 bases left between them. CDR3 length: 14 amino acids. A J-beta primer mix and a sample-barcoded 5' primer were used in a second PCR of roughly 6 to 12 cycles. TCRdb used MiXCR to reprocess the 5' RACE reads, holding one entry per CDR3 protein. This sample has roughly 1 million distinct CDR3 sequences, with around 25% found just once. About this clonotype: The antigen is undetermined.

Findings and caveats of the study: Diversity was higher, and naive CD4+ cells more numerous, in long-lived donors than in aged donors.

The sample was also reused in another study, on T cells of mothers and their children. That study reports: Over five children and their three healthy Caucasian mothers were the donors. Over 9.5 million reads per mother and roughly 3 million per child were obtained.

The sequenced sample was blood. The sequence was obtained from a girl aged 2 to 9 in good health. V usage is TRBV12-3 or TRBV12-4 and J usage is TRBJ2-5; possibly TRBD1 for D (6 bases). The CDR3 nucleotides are TGTGCCAGCAGTCCCTGGGGGCGGATCAGGGCCCAGTACTTC. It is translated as CASSPWGRIRAQYF.